What follows describes a single TCR beta chain. The data are from a study of sequential checkpoint blockade in melanoma. The CDR3 spans 15 residues. CDR1 is SGHDN and CDR2 is FVKESK in the germline V gene. Trimming pared 0 bases from V and 6 bases from J, leaving 14 bases between. The sample's treatment: randomized to nivolumab then ipilimumab (arm A) or the reverse (arm B). DNA-damaging chemotherapy had not been given to any patient beforehand. Repertoires were generated with immunoSEQ multiplex PCR, while TCRdb's copy carries only in-frame clones and drops some. This table has about 12,000 clones, approximately 25% appearing once.

Material: tumor tissue (inferred from file names), obtained from a patient given nivolumab and ipilimumab in sequence. The rearrangement links TRBV14 to TRBJ1-2; no clear D gene. This TCR derives from a human donor with melanoma. CDR3 sequence: CASSQEVGKKDGYTF. CDR3 coding DNA: TGTGCCAGCAGCCAAGAGGTGGGAAAAAAGGATGGCTACACCTTC.